Presented here are 4 T cell receptor beta chains from one specimen sequenced in a study of blood T cell repertoires in COVID-19. Assay used: immunoSEQ multiplex PCR; TCRdb lists only in-frame clones, some missing. The sample has about 190,000 clones; 84% are singletons. Sequenced material: PBMCs or T cells enriched from blood (not recorded which). These receptors came from a woman in her thirties who had been exposed to COVID-19.

CDR3 sequence (DNA): TGCGCCAGCAGCTTGCCATATAGGGGTTTGAACACTGAAGCTTTCTTT. It specifies CASSLPYRGLNTEAFF. The rearrangement uses TRBV5-1 and TRBJ1-1; D may be TRBD1 (5 bases). The germline gives CDR1 SGHRS, CDR2 YFSETQ. This CDR3 spans 16 amino acids. V was shortened by 1 base and J by 0 bases, with 13 bases between the two germline ends.

The chain links TRBV19 to TRBJ2-6; weak D call: TRBD2 (6 bases). Germline V gene lookup returns CDR1 LNHDA and CDR2 SQIVND (reference sequence). This CDR3 region has 15 residues. The ends were cut back, 7 bases at V and 2 bases at J, with 12 bases in the middle. For the CDR3, the DNA is TGTGCCAGTACCACTGCTAGCGCTGGGGCCAACGTCCTGACTTTC. Its protein product is CASTTASAGANVLTF.

The chain uses TRBV20-1 and TRBJ2-1; D gene uncertain. Per germline, CDR1 DFQATT and CDR2 SNEGSKA (reference sequence). This CDR3 has 14 residues. Trimming shortened V by 3 bases and J by 5 bases, and 14 bases separated the two germline ends. The CDR3 here is CSASPGVANNEQFF. The CDR3 DNA reads TGCAGTGCTAGTCCTGGTGTAGCCAACAATGAGCAGTTCTTC.

This clone has just a few counts. This chain links TRBV18 with TRBJ1-1; D remains unclear. Per germline, CDR1 KGHSH and CDR2 LQKENI. The CDR3 sequence is 13 residues long. With 6 bases removed from V and 4 bases from J, the gap between germline ends came to 12 bases. The CDR3 is CASSEGRSTEAFF. In nucleotides, the CDR3 is TGTGCCAGCTCCGAGGGTCGGAGCACTGAAGCTTTCTTT.